The source of this T cell receptor beta chain is a study of beta chain features in type 1 diabetes. About the research overall: In age, gender and cell yields, patients were similar to healthy donors. All samples yielded 85 million to 130 million examined sorted cells.

The length of the CDR3 is 16 residues. V lost 1 base and J lost 0, with 12 bases in between. CDR1 MGHRA and CDR2 YSYEKL come from the germline V gene. Whole-study findings and limits: Among all four CD4+ subsets, Type 1 diabetes patients had TCRB CDR3s that were moderately but significantly shorter. VDJ junctions sequenced from type 1 diabetes patients showed fewer insertions and more deletions.

Expressed TCRB transcripts got sequenced, as all isolated RNA was reverse transcribed. Sequencing used immunoSEQ multiplex PCR; TCRdb keeps in-frame clones, though not all of them. The table lists under 300,000 clones, approximately 15% of them singletons. Worth noting for this clone: Its antigen is not identified.

The sequenced sample consisted of naive CD4+ T cells from blood. V and J are TRBV4-1 and TRBJ1-2, with a possible D match to TRBD1 (5 bases). This receptor was taken from a man aged 25 to 40 with type 1 diabetes. The DNA of the CDR3 is TGCGCCAGCAGCCAAGCCCGACAGTACCCTAACTATGGCTACACCTTC. Its translation: CASSQARQYPNYGYTF.